This is a list of T cell receptor beta chains from one sample in a study of cytomegalovirus exposure and HLA in healthy donors. Generated by immunoSEQ multiplex PCR, the TCRdb table keeps only in-frame clones and is missing some. This sample contains about 70,000 clones. Sequencing input: PBMCs. These receptors were taken from a female donor in good health and CMV-seropositive. The CDR3 runs from the conserved cysteine through the conserved F or W. Fields, in order: V gene, D gene, J gene, CDR3 DNA, CDR3 protein. A D gene is named only where the DNA matches it firmly.

TRBV7-3	TRBD1	TRBJ1-1	TGTGCCAGCAGCCCGGGACAGGCGAACACTGAAGCTTTCTTT	CASSPGQANTEAFF
TRBV7-6	.	TRBJ1-5	TGTGCCAGCAGCTTAGCGGCGGGGAACAATCAGCCCCAGCATTTT	CASSLAAGNNQPQHF
TRBV6-6	.	TRBJ2-5	TGTGCCAGCAGTTACACACCGATCGAGGCGTACTTC	CASSYTPIEAYF
TRBV4-2	TRBD1	TRBJ1-1	TGTGCCAGCAGCCAAGGTCCTGAGGGGGCGATGACTGAAGCTTTCTTT	CASSQGPEGAMTEAFF
TRBV29-1	.	TRBJ2-7	TGCAGCGTTGCCCGGACAGAATTAGGGTACGAGCAGTACTTC	CSVARTELGYEQYF
TRBV25-1	TRBD1	TRBJ2-3	TGTGCCAGCATCGCCCGGACAGGTCCGGCAGATACGCAGTATTTT	CASIARTGPADTQYF
TRBV30	.	TRBJ1-2	TGTGCCTGGAGTCCAATGGAGGCGGCCTATGGCTACACCTTC	CAWSPMEAAYGYTF
TRBV2	.	TRBJ1-5	TGTGCCAGCAGTGAAGAAAGCAGCAATCAGCCCCAGCATTTT	CASSEESSNQPQHF
TRBV11-3	.	TRBJ1-6	TGTGCCAGCAGCACACGACCGGGACATGTGCGTTCACCCCTCCACTTT	CASSTRPGHVRSPLHF
TRBV18	.	TRBJ1-1	TGTGCCAGCTCACCATTGCGGGGGAGGGCTGAAGCTTTCTTT	CASSPLRGRAEAFF
TRBV28	TRBD1	TRBJ2-7	TGTGCCAGCAGTTCCCCAACCGGGACAGGGATCGAGCAGTACTTC	CASSSPTGTGIEQYF
TRBV7-6	TRBD2	TRBJ2-7	TGTGCCAGCAGCACCCCGGGGGGAGAGCAGTACTTC	CASSTPGGEQYF
TRBV5-6	.	TRBJ2-7	TGTGCCAGCAGCGCATACTCCTACGAGCAGTACTTC	CASSAYSYEQYF
TRBV28	TRBD2	TRBJ2-1	TGTGCCAGCAGTTTTGGTAGCGGGGGGGTGAGTGAGCAGTTCTTC	CASSFGSGGVSEQFF
TRBV28	TRBD2	TRBJ2-1	TGTGCCAGCAGGGGCGCCGCTAGCGGGAGGTATGAGCAGTTCTTC	CASRGAASGRYEQFF
TRBV7-9	.	TRBJ1-2	TGTGCCAGCAGCATCGGGACAAGTTATGGCTACACCTTC	CASSIGTSYGYTF
TRBV4-3	TRBD1	TRBJ2-1	TGCGCCAGCAGCCAAGAAGGGGGCTTAAGCTCCTACAATGAGCAGTTCTTC	CASSQEGGLSSYNEQFF
TRBV28	TRBD1	TRBJ1-1	TGTGCCAGCAGAGACAGGGGGGACACTGAAGCTTTCTTT	CASRDRGDTEAFF
TRBV30	.	TRBJ1-3	TGTGCCTGGAGTCCCAGGGGAATCACTGGAAACACCATATATTTT	CAWSPRGITGNTIYF
TRBV18	.	TRBJ2-5	TGTGCCAGCTCACCGCCCTCGGTAAAAGAGACCCAGTACTTC	CASSPPSVKETQYF
TRBV4-3	.	TRBJ2-3	TGCGCCAGCAGTAGCTCCCGGGGTACGCAGTATTTT	CASSSSRGTQYF
TRBV18	TRBD1	TRBJ1-5	TGTGCCAGCTCACCAAGACAGGGGCAGGACTCGCCCCAGCATTTT	CASSPRQGQDSPQHF
TRBV9	TRBD2	TRBJ2-5	TGTGCCAGCAGCGCTGAGGGTGGGAGGGAAGAGACCCAGTACTTC	CASSAEGGREETQYF
TRBV28	TRBD1	TRBJ1-4	TGTGCCAGCAGTCTCCCCTCCCACGTGACAGGGGGCATCTCAACTAATGAAAAACTGTTTTTT	CASSLPSHVTGGISTNEKLFF
TRBV28	.	TRBJ1-1	TGTGCCAGCAGTTTATATCAGGGTCCGTTCTCCACTGAAGCTTTCTTT	CASSLYQGPFSTEAFF
TRBV7-9	.	TRBJ1-1	TGTGCCAGCAGCTTATTGGGGGCGGAGGCTGAAGCTTTCTTT	CASSLLGAEAEAFF
TRBV28	.	TRBJ2-3	TGTGCCAGCAGTCCGATGGACTTGCTCCTCACAGATACGCAGTATTTT	CASSPMDLLLTDTQYF
TRBV6-6	.	TRBJ2-7	TGTGCCAGCAGTCCTCAGGGTAGCTCCTACGAGCAGTACTTC	CASSPQGSSYEQYF
TRBV15	.	TRBJ1-2	TGTGCCACCAGAAGAGTAGACATAGGCTACACCTTC	CATRRVDIGYTF
TRBV19	TRBD1	TRBJ1-1	TGTGCCAGTAGCAGGGGGTTCATGAACACTGAAGCTTTCTTT	CASSRGFMNTEAFF
TRBV18	TRBD1	TRBJ1-4	TGTGCCAGCTCACCTACGACAGGGGTACTGACTAATGAAAAACTGTTTTTT	CASSPTTGVLTNEKLFF
TRBV9	TRBD2	TRBJ2-5	TGTGCCAGCAGCCCTAGACTAGCGGGGGGGGAGACCCAGTACTTC	CASSPRLAGGETQYF